Only one count was recorded for the clone carrying this T cell receptor beta chain. Recruited during active infection, patients (from Seattle) were subsequently followed longitudinally. The record originates from a study of blood T cell repertoires in COVID-19. Study background: Researchers got acute and convalescent COVID-19 samples from the United States, Italy and Spain. T cells, B-cell-depleted T cells, or PBMCs provided the cDNA or gDNA that served as material.

The CDR3 has 13 residues. V lost 5 bases, J lost 7 bases, and 7 bases stayed unmatched. Looked up from germline, CDR1 is LGHDT and CDR2 is YNNKEL (reference sequence). Per the authors' pipeline: Nucleated cell number was recorded as an estimate derived from reference gene primer amplification. Data came from immunoSEQ multiplex PCR; TCRdb stores just in-frame clones and leaves some out. V and J calls and clone size are those listed in that table; D and trimming were worked out from the DNA. The data hold around 160,000 clones, with approximately 83% observed a single time. The sample taken for sequencing was peripheral blood. V usage is TRBV3-1 (or the pseudogene TRBV3-2) and J usage is TRBJ1-1; TRBD1 agrees at 7 bases. This receptor was identified in a woman in her sixties with COVID-19, enrolled during active disease. As DNA, the CDR3 is TGTGCCAGCAGCTTCCACAGGGGTTTTGAAGCTTTCTTT. Protein: CASSFHRGFEAFF.